One and the same sample provided the 2 T cell receptor beta chains below, sequenced in a study of cytomegalovirus exposure and HLA in healthy donors. Clones were read by immunoSEQ multiplex PCR, and TCRdb kept only the in-frame ones, dropping some. The table lists approximately 58,000 clones, 85% to 95% of them singletons, with 2% to 2.5% in the top ten. Sequencing was carried out using PBMCs. These receptors all stem from a man younger than 30 in good health and CMV-seronegative.

This clone appeared once. Here the CDR3 reads CASSFSLAGLTYEQYF. The CDR3, as DNA: TGTGCCAGCAGTTTTTCGCTAGCGGGATTAACCTACGAGCAGTACTTC. This chain joins TRBV28 and TRBJ2-7; 9 bases are shared with TRBD2. V lost 3 bases, J lost 2 bases, and 8 bases stayed unmatched. Germline values: CDR1 MDHEN, CDR2 SYDVKM. The CDR3 extends over 16 amino acids. Together with reference TRBV28 and TRBJ2-7, the CDR3 gives the full variable domain: DVKVTQSSRYLVKRTGEKVFLECVQDMDHENMFWYRQDPGLGLRLIYFSYDVKMKEKGDIPEGYSVSREKKERFSLILESASTNQTSMYLCASSFSLAGLTYEQYFGPGTRLTVT.

The chain couples TRBV29-1 to TRBJ2-3, with D possibly being TRBD2 (6 bases). In germline, CDR1 is SQVTM, CDR2 ANQGSEA. Trimming took 6 bases from V and 3 from J, leaving 10 bases between them. The length of the CDR3 is 12 residues. As DNA, the CDR3 is TGCAGCGTGGGGGACTCTACAGATACGCAGTATTTT. Protein: CSVGDSTDTQYF.